The T cell receptor beta chain under discussion was sequenced for a study of OX40 agonist ivuxolimab in advanced cancers. Study details: The diagnoses of dose-escalation patients were hepatocellular carcinoma, melanoma, renal cell or head and neck cancer. Prior therapy, whether anti-PD-1, anti-PD-L1 or anti-CTLA-4, was allowed, and 40% had some.

Blood samples were obtained at baseline, cycle 4 day 1, and cycle 7 day 1. Only in-frame clones appear in the TCRdb table, and some are missing; sequencing was by immunoSEQ multiplex PCR. The sample yields fewer than 95,000 clones, roughly 90% seen once. CDR1 is SGHDT and CDR2 is YYEEEE in the germline V gene. The CDR3 contains 14 residues. Trimming removed 0 bases at V and 5 bases at J, with 12 bases between. The sequencing here drew on CD4+ or CD8+ T cells sorted from blood, taken in a trial of the OX40 agonist ivuxolimab. The chain links TRBV5-6 to TRBJ2-7, with a possible D match to TRBD2 (5 bases). This sequence was found in an adult with an advanced solid tumor such as melanoma, head and neck, liver or kidney cancer. CDR3 loop: CASSLGRGRDEQYF. In DNA, the CDR3 is TGTGCCAGCAGCTTGGGTCGGGGAAGGGACGAGCAGTACTTC.